Listed here are 9 T cell receptor beta chains from one sample, sequenced in a study of Ad26.COV2.S vaccination and SARS-CoV-2 variants. The data were produced by immunoSEQ multiplex PCR, yet TCRdb's version contains in-frame clones alone and is incomplete. The table records roughly 380,000 clones, roughly 90% of them present only once. Documented treatment: roughly 19 received Ad26.COV2.S at low or high dose, single or two shots; about 5 received placebo; per-sample allocation not given. Day 63 after the first injection of vaccine or placebo was the sampling time. Specimen: peripheral blood, collected in a trial of Ad26.COV2.S vaccine versus placebo. These TCRs come from a person aged 18 to 65 who received the Ad26.COV2.S COVID-19 vaccine or a placebo.

The J gene is TRBJ2-1, the V gene TRBV5-1, with a weak D call TRBD1 (6 bases). This CDR3 comprises 13 residues. Germline assignment: CDR1 SGHRS and CDR2 YFSETQ. V dropped 4 bases and J dropped 5 bases, with 10 bases sitting between them. The CDR3, as DNA: TGCGCCAGCAGCCTCTGGACAGACAATGAGCAGTTCTTC. Translation: CASSLWTDNEQFF. Full variable domain (outside the CDR3, taken from reference TRBV5-1 and TRBJ2-1): KAGVTQTPRYLIKTRGQQVTLSCSPISGHRSVSWYQQTPGQGLQFLFEYFSETQRNKGNFPGRFSGRQFSNSRSEMNVSTLELGDSALYLCASSLWTDNEQFFGPGTRLTVL.

The rearrangement links TRBV19 to TRBJ2-1; D may be TRBD1 (6 bases). The V gene's germline CDR1 is LNHDA and CDR2 SQIVND (reference sequence). This CDR3 is 15 amino acids long. With 3 bases removed from V and 7 bases from J, the gap between germline ends came to 16 bases. In nucleotides, the CDR3 is TGTGCCAGTAGTATGCGTCGACAGGTTGCGAATGAGCAGTTCTTC. It yields the protein CASSMRRQVANEQFF.

V and J are TRBV7-9 and TRBJ2-2; 10 bases agree with TRBD1. The germline CDR1 and CDR2 sequences are SEHNR and FQNEAQ (reference sequence). The junction had 3 bases not matched to a gene; V was cut back by 5 bases and J by 3 bases. The CDR3 sequence is 15 residues long. Here the CDR3 reads CASSQGQGDTGELFF. The CDR3 DNA reads TGTGCCAGCAGCCAAGGACAGGGGGACACCGGGGAGCTGTTTTTT. Based on the CDR3 plus reference TRBV7-9 and TRBJ2-2, the full variable domain is DTGVSQNPRHKITKRGQNVTFRCDPISEHNRLYWYRQTLGQGPEFLTYFQNEAQLEKSRLLSDRFSAERPKGSFSTLEIQRTEQGDSAMYLCASSQGQGDTGELFFGEGSRLTVL.

The chain is built from TRBV7-8 and TRBJ1-4, with TRBD1 as a possible D gene (5 bases). The germline V and J ends were trimmed by 3 bases and 3 bases, with 20 bases remaining between them. CDR3 size: 18 residues. Germline V gene data show CDR1 as SGHVS and CDR2 as FQNEAQ. CDR3 sequence: CASSFIITGGSANEKLFF. In DNA, the CDR3 is TGTGCCAGCAGCTTTATAATCACAGGCGGGTCAGCTAATGAAAAACTGTTTTTT.

This chain uses TRBV28 with TRBJ1-3, with TRBD1 matching 7 bases. Germline V CDR1 and CDR2: MDHEN, SYDVKM. V trimming: 5 bases; J trimming: 10 bases; junction bases outside the gene matches: 5. This CDR3 has 12 residues. The CDR3 is CASSGQDGTIYF. As DNA, the CDR3 is TGTGCCAGCAGTGGACAGGACGGAACCATATATTTT. The variable domain in full, with the rest retrieved from reference TRBV28 and TRBJ1-3, is DVKVTQSSRYLVKRTGEKVFLECVQDMDHENMFWYRQDPGLGLRLIYFSYDVKMKEKGDIPEGYSVSREKKERFSLILESASTNQTSMYLCASSGQDGTIYFGEGSWLTVV.

The rearrangement joins TRBV29-1 to TRBJ2-6; a weak D match, TRBD1 (6 bases). Germline CDR1 is SQVTM and CDR2 is ANQGSEA. The CDR3 is 14 residues long. The germline V and J ends were trimmed by 5 bases and 0 bases, with 8 bases remaining between them. CDR3 region: CSVTGSSGANVLTF. CDR3 bases: TGCAGCGTTACAGGGAGCTCTGGGGCCAACGTCCTGACTTTC.

The chain has TRBV6-5 and TRBJ2-1; 10 bases fit TRBD1. The junction had 5 bases not matched to a gene; V was cut back by 6 bases and J by 3 bases. Germline CDR1 MNHEY, CDR2 SVGAGI. The CDR3 covers 15 residues. The CDR3 region has the DNA TGTGCCAGCAGCAGACAGGGGGCGGGCTACAATGAGCAGTTCTTC. This encodes CASSRQGAGYNEQFF.

This clone was seen just once. V gene TRBV7-2 combines with J gene TRBJ1-3, with D unresolved. Germline CDR1 is SGHTA and CDR2 is FQGNSA. Trimming stripped 1 base from V and 0 bases from J, with 4 bases between. The CDR3 is 14 amino acids. DNA for the CDR3: TGTGCCAGCAGCTTAGTGGCCTCTGGAAACACCATATATTTT. Translated, it gives CASSLVASGNTIYF. Variable domain in full (rest from reference TRBV7-2 and TRBJ1-3): GAGVSQSPSNKVTEKGKDVELRCDPISGHTALYWYRQSLGQGLEFLIYFQGNSAPDKSGLPSDRFSAERTGGSVSTLTIQRTQQEDSAVYLCASSLVASGNTIYFGEGSWLTVV.

The chain carries TRBV30 and TRBJ1-2, with 8 bases identical to TRBD1. Germline V gives CDR1 GTSNPN, CDR2 SVGIG (reference sequence). The CDR3 is 12 residues long. The ends lost 5 bases at V and 7 bases at J; junction bases unmatched: 6. This chain's CDR3 is CAWGTGGSGYTF. CDR3 bases: TGTGCCTGGGGAACAGGGGGAAGTGGCTACACCTTC.